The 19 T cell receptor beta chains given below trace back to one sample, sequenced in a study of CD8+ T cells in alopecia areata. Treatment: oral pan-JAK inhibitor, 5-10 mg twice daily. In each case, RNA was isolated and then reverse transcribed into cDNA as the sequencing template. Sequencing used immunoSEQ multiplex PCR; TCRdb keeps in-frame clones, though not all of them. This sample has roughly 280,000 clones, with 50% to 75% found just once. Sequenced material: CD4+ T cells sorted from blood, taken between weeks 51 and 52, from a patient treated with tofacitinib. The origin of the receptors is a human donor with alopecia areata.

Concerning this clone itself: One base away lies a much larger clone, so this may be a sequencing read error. Written as DNA, the CDR3 is TGCGCCAGCAGCGCGGGACTAGCGGGGAGCACAGATACGCAGTATTTT. It translates to CASSAGLAGSTDTQYF. The chain uses TRBV5-1 and TRBJ2-3; 13 bases fit TRBD2. CDR1 is SGHRS, CDR2 YFSETQ, per germline. The CDR3 has 16 amino acids. With V trimmed by 4 bases and J by 0 bases, 2 bases remained unmatched.

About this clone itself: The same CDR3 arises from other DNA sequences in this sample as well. CDR3 nucleotide sequence: TGTGCCTGGAGTGTACAATGGGAGGCTTTCTTT. Amino acids: CAWSVQWEAFF. The rearrangement joins TRBV30 to TRBJ1-1; D gene ambiguous. The CDR3 runs to 11 residues. In germline, CDR1 is GTSNPN, CDR2 SVGIG (reference sequence). Trimming took 0 bases from V and 11 from J, leaving 10 bases between them.

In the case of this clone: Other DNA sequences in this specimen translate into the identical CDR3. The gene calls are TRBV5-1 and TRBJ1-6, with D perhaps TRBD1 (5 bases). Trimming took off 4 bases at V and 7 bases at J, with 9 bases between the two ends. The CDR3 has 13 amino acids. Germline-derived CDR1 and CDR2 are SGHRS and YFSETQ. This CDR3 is CASSPGTNSPLHF. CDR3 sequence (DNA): TGCGCCAGCAGCCCCGGGACCAATTCACCCCTCCACTTT.

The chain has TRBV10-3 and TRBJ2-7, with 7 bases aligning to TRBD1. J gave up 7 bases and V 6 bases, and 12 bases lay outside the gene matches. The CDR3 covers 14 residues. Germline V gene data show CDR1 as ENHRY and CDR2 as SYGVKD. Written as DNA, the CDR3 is TGTGCCATCAGAGACAGGGAGTGGGTAGGGGAGCAGTACTTC. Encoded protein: CAIRDREWVGEQYF.

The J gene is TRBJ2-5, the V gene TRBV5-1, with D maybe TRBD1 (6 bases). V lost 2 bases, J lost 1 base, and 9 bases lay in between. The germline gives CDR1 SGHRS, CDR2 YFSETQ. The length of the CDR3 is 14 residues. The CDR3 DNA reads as TGCGCCAGCAGCTTTAAAGGGGGCCAAGAGACCCAGTACTTC. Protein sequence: CASSFKGGQETQYF.

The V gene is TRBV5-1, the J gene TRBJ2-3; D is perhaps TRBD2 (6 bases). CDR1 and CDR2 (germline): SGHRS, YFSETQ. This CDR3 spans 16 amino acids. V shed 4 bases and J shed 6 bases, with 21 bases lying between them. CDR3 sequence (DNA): TGCGCCAGCAGCGACGGCGGGGCATATCGGGTGGATACGCAGTATTTT. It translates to CASSDGGAYRVDTQYF. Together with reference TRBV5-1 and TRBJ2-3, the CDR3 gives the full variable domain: KAGVTQTPRYLIKTRGQQVTLSCSPISGHRSVSWYQQTPGQGLQFLFEYFSETQRNKGNFPGRFSGRQFSNSRSEMNVSTLELGDSALYLCASSDGGAYRVDTQYFGPGTRLTVL.

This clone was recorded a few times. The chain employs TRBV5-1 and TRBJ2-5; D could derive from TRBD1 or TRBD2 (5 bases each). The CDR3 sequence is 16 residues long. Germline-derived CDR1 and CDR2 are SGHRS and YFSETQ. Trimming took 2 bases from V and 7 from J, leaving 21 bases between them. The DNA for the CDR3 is TGCGCCAGCAGCTTTATCCAAGGGGTCGGCGGAGGGACCCAGTACTTC. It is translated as CASSFIQGVGGGTQYF.

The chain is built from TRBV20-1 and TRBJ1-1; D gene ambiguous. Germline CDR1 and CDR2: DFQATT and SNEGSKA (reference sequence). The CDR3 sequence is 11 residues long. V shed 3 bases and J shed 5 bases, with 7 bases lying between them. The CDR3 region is CSASRWTEAFF. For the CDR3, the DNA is TGCAGTGCTAGCCGTTGGACTGAAGCTTTCTTT.

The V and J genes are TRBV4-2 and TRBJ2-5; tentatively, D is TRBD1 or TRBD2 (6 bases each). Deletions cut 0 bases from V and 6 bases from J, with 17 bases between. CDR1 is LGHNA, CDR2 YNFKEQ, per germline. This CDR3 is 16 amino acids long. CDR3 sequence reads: CASSQDGGGGKKTQYF. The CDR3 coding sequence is TGTGCCAGCAGCCAAGATGGAGGGGGAGGCAAAAAGACCCAGTACTTC.

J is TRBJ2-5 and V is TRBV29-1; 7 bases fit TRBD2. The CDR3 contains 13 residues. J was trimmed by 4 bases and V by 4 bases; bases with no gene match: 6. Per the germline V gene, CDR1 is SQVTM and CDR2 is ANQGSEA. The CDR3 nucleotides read TGCAGCGTTGGACTAGCAACCAGAGAGACCCAGTACTTC. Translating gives CSVGLATRETQYF.

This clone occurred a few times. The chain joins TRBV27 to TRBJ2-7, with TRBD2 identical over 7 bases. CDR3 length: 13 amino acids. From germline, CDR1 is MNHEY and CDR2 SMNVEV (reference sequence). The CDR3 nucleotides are TGTGTGTCCTGCGGGAGTCCGTCCTACGAGCAGTACTTC. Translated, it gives CVSCGSPSYEQYF.

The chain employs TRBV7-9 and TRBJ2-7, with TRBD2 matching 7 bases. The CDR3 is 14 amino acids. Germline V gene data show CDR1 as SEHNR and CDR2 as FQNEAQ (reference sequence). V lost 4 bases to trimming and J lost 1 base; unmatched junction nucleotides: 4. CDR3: CASSYPGRSYEQYF. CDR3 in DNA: TGTGCCAGCAGCTACCCCGGGAGGTCCTACGAGCAGTACTTC.

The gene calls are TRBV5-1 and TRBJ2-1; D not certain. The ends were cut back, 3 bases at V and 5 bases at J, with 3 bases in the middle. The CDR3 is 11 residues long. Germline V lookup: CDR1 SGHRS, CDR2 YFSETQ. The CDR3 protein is CASSSHNEQFF. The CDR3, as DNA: TGCGCCAGCAGCTCTCACAATGAGCAGTTCTTC.

CDR3 bases: TGTGCCAGCAGTCCATACCGGGACAGGTCCTACGAGCAGTACTTC. It encodes CASSPYRDRSYEQYF. This sequence joins TRBV6-5 and TRBJ2-7; 8 bases agree with TRBD1. This CDR3 contains 15 residues. CDR1 and CDR2 (germline): MNHEY, SVGAGI. Trimming took 5 bases from V and 1 from J; bases not matched to a gene: 7.

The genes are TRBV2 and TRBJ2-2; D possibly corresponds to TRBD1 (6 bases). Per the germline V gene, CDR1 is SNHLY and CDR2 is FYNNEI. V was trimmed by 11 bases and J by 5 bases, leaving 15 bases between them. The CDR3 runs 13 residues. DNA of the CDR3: TGTGCCGGAAACAGGGAGATAACCGGGGAGCTGTTTTTT. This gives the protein CAGNREITGELFF. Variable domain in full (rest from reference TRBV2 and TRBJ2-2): EPEVTQTPSHQVTQMGQEVILRCVPISNHLYFYWYRQILGQKVEFLVSFYNNEISEKSEIFDDQFSVERPDGSNFTLKIRSTKLEDSAMYFCAGNREITGELFFGEGSRLTVL.

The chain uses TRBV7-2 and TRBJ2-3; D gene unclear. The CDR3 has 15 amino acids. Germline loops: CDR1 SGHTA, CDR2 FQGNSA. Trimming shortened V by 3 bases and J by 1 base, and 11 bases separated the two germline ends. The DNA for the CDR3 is TGTGCCAGCAGCTTCTCGGCAAGCGGCACAGATACGCAGTATTTT. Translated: CASSFSASGTDTQYF.

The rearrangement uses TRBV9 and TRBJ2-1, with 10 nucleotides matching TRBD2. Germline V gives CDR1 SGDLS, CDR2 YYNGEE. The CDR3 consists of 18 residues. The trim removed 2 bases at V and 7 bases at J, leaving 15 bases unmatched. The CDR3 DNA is TGTGCCAGCAGCGTTGAGGCTAGCGGGGGCCCCATAAGGAATGAGCAGTTCTTC. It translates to CASSVEASGGPIRNEQFF.

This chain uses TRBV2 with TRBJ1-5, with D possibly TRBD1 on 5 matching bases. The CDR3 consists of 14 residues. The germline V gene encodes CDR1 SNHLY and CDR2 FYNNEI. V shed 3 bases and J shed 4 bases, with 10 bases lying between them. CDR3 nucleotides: TGTGCCAGCAGTGATATGGGGCCGAATCAGCCCCAGCATTTT. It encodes CASSDMGPNQPQHF.

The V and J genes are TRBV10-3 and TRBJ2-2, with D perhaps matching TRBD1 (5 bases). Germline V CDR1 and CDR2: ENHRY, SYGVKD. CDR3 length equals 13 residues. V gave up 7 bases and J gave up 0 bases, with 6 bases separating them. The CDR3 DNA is TGTGCCATCAAGGGGTCGAACACCGGGGAGCTGTTTTTT. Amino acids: CAIKGSNTGELFF.